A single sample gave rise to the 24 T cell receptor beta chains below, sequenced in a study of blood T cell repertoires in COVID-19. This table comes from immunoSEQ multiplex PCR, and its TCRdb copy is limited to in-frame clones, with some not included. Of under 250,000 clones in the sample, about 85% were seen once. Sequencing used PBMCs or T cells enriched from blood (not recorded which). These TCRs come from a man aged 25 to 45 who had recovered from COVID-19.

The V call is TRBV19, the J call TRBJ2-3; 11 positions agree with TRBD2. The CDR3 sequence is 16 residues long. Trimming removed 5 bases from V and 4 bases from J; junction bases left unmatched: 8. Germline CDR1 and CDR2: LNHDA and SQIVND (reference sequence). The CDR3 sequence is CASSLLAGGLADTQYF. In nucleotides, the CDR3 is TGTGCCAGTAGTCTCCTAGCGGGAGGCTTGGCAGATACGCAGTATTTT.

CDR3 bases: TGTGCCAGTAGCCGGGAGGGTAGCTCCTACAATGAGCAGTTCTTC. This gives the protein CASSREGSSYNEQFF. The chain has TRBV19 and TRBJ2-1; TRBD2 matches at 8 bases. The CDR3 contains 15 residues. CDR1 LNHDA and CDR2 SQIVND come from the germline V gene (reference sequence). Germline trimming cut 6 bases from V and 0 bases from J; bases unmatched to any gene: 4.

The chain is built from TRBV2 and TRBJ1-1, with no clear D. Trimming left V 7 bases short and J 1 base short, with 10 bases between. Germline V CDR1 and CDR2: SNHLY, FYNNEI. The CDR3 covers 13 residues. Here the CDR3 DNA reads TGTGCCAGCATAAGTGAGTGGAACACTGAAGCTTTCTTT. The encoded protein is CASISEWNTEAFF.

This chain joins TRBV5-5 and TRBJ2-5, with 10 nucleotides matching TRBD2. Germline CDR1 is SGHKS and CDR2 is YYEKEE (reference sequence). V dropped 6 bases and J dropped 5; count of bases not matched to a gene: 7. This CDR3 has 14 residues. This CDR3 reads CASNPLAGAETQYF. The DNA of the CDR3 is TGTGCCAGCAACCCTCTAGCGGGAGCGGAGACCCAGTACTTC.

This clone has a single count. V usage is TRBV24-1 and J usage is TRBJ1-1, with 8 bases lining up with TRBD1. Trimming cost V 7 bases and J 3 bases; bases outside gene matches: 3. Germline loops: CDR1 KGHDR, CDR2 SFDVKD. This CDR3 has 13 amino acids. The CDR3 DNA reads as TGTGCCACCAGGGGGACAGGCCACACTGAAGCTTTCTTT. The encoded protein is CATRGTGHTEAFF.

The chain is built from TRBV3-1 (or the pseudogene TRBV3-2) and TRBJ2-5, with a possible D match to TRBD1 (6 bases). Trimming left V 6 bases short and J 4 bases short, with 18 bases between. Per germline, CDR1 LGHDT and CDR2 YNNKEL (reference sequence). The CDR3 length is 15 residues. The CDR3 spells CASRVIWQGTETQYF. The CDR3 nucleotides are TGTGCCAGCAGAGTCATTTGGCAGGGGACAGAGACCCAGTACTTC.

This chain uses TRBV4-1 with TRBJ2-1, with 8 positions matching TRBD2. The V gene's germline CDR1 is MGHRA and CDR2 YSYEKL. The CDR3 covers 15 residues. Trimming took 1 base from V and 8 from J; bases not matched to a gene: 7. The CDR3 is CASSQGTAGEHEQFF. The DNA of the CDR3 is TGCGCCAGCAGCCAAGGGACAGCGGGAGAACATGAGCAGTTCTTC.

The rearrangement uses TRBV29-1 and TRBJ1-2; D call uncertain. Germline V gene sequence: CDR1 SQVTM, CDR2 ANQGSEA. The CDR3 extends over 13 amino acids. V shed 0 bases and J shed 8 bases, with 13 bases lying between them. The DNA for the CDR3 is TGCAGCGTTGAAGATGTCCGGGGAGGGGGCTACACCTTC. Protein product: CSVEDVRGGGYTF.

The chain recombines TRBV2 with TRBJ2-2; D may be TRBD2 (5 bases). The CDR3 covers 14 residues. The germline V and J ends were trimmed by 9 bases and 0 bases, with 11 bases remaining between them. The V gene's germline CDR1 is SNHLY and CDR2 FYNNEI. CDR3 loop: CASRSRANTGELFF. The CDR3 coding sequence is TGTGCCAGTCGTTCGAGGGCGAACACCGGGGAGCTGTTTTTT.

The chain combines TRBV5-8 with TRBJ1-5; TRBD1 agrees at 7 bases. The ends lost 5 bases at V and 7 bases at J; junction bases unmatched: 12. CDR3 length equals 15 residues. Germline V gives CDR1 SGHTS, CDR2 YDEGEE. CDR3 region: CASRYTGTETQPQHF. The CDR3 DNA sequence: TGTGCCAGCAGATACACCGGGACAGAGACACAGCCCCAGCATTTT.

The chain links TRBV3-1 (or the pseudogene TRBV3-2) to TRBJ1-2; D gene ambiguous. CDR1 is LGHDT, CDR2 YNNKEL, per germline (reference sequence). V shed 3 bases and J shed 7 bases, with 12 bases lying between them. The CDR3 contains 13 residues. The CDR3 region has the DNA TGTGCCAGCAGCCACTTGGAGATCGGTGGCTACACCTTC. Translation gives CASSHLEIGGYTF.

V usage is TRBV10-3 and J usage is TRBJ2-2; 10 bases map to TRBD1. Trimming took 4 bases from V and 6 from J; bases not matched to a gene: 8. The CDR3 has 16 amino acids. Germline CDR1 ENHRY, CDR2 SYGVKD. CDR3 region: CAISAVGTGVPGELFF. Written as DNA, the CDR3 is TGTGCCATCAGTGCAGTTGGGACAGGGGTTCCCGGGGAGCTGTTTTTT.

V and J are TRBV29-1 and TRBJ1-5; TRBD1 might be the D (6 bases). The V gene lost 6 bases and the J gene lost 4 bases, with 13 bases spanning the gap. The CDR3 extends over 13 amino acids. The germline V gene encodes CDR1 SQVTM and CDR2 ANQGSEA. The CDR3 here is CSVGVQGNQPQHF. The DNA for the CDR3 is TGCAGCGTGGGGGTACAGGGAAATCAGCCCCAGCATTTT.

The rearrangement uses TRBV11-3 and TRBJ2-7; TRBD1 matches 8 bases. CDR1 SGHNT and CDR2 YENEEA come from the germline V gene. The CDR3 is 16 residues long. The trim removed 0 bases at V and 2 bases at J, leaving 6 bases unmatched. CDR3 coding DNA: TGTGCCAGCAGCTTAGATGGACAGGGACCCACCTACGAGCAGTACTTC. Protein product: CASSLDGQGPTYEQYF.

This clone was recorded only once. DNA of the CDR3: TGTGCCAGCAGCTTAGTTGTAGCGGGCACAGATACGCAGTATTTT. Amino acid sequence: CASSLVVAGTDTQYF. This chain connects TRBV7-2 to TRBJ2-3; possibly TRBD2 for D (6 bases). Germline V gene sequence: CDR1 SGHTA, CDR2 FQGNSA. The CDR3 has 15 residues. Trimming removed 1 base from V and 1 base from J, with 9 bases in between.

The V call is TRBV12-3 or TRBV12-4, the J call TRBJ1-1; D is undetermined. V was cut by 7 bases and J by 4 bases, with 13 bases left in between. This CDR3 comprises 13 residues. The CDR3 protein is CASTIGPGTEAFF. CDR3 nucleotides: TGTGCCAGCACTATCGGCCCGGGCACTGAAGCTTTCTTT.

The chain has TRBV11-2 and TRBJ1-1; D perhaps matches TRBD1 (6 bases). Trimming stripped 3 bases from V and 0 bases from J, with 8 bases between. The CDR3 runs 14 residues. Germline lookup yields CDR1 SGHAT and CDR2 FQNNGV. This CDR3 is CASSFGQLNTEAFF. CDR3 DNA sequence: TGTGCCAGCAGCTTCGGACAGTTGAACACTGAAGCTTTCTTT.

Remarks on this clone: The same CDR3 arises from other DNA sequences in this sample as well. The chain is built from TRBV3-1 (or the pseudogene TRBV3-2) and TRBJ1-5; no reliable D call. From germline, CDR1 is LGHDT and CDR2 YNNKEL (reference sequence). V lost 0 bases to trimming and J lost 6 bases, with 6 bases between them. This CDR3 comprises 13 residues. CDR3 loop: CASSQDRGQPQHF. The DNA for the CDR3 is TGTGCCAGCAGCCAAGATCGCGGTCAGCCCCAGCATTTT.

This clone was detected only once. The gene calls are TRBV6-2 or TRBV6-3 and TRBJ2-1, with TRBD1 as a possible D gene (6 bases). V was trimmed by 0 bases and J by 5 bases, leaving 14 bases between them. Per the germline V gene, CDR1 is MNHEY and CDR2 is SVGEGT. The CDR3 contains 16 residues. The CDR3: CASSYSPGHWDNEQFF. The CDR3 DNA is TGTGCCAGCAGTTACTCTCCGGGACATTGGGACAATGAGCAGTTCTTC.

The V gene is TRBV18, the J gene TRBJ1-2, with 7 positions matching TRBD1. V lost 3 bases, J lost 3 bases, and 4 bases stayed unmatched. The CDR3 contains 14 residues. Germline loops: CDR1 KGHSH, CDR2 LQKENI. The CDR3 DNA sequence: TGTGCCAGCTCACCTTCCGACAGGGACTATGGCTACACCTTC. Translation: CASSPSDRDYGYTF.

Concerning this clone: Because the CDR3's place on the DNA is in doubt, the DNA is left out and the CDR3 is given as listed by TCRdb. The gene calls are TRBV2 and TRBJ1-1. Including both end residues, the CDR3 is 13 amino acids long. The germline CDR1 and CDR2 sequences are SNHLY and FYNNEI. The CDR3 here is CASSDFRGTEAFF.

The CDR3 region is CASSAHLAGTASPNTGELFF. CDR3 in DNA: TGTGCCAGCAGCGCGCACCTAGCGGGGACCGCGAGCCCGAACACCGGGGAGCTGTTTTTT. The chain combines TRBV7-8 with TRBJ2-2, with 9 positions matching TRBD2. Germline trimming cut 5 bases from V and 0 bases from J; bases unmatched to any gene: 16. The CDR3 is 20 amino acids. CDR1 is SGHVS, CDR2 FQNEAQ, per germline.

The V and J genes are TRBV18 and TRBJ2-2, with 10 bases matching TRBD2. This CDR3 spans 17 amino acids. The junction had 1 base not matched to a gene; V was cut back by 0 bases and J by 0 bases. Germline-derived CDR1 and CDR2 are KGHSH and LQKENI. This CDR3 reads CASSPPLAGTNTGELFF. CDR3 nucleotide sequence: TGTGCCAGCTCACCACCACTAGCGGGGACGAACACCGGGGAGCTGTTTTTT.

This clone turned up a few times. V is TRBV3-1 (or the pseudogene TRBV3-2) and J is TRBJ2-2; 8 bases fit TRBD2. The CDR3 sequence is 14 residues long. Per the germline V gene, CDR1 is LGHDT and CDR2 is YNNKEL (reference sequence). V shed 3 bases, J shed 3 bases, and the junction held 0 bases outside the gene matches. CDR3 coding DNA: TGTGCCAGCAGCCAGCGGGAGGACACCGGGGAGCTGTTTTTT. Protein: CASSQREDTGELFF.